A single TCR beta chain is shown here with its context. Clones were read by immunoSEQ multiplex PCR, and TCRdb kept only the in-frame ones, dropping some. The data contain about 140,000 clones, less than 90% of them singletons. V shed 4 bases, J shed 7 bases, and the junction held 8 bases outside the gene matches. The CDR3 loop spans 15 amino acids. CDR1 is LNHDA, CDR2 SQIVND, per germline (reference sequence). This record belongs to a study of blood T cell repertoires in COVID-19. About the study: Samples came from the United States, Italy and Spain, spanning acute and convalescent COVID-19.

Participants' reported clinical history set cohort assignment. The source is a man in his forties or fifties with acute COVID-19. The sample comprised PBMCs or T cells enriched from blood (not recorded which). V gene TRBV19 combines with J gene TRBJ1-5; 9 bases are a match to TRBD1. The CDR3 loop reads CASSRSTGGSQPQHF. The CDR3 DNA reads TGTGCCAGTAGTAGGTCGACAGGGGGTAGCCAGCCCCAGCATTTT.